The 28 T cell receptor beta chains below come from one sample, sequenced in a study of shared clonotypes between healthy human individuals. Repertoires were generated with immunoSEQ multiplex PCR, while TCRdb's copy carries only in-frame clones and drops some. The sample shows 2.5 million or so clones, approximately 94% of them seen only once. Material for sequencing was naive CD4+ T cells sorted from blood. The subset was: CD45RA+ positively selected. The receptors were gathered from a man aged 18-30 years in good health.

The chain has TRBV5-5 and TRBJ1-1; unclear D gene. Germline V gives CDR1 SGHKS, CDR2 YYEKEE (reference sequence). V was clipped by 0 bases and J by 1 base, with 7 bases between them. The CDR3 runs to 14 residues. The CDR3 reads CASSLVSGNTEAFF. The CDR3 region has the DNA TGTGCCAGCAGCTTGGTTTCAGGGAACACTGAAGCTTTCTTT.

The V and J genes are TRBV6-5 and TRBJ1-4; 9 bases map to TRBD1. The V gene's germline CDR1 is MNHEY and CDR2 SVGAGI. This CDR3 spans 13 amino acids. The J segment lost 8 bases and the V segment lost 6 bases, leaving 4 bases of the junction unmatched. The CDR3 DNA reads TGTGCCAGCAGAGGGACAGGGAGAGAAAAACTGTTTTTT. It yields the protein CASRGTGREKLFF.

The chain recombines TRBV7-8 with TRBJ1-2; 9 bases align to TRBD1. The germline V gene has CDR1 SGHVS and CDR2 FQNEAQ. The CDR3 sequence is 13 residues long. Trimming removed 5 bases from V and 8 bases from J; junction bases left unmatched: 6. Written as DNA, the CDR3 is TGTGCCAGCAGCGGACGGACAGGGGCCGGCTACACCTTC. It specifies CASSGRTGAGYTF.

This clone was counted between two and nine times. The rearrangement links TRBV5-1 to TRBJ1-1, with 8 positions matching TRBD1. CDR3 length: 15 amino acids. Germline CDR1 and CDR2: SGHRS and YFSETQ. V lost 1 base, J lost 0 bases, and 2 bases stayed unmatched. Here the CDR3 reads CASSLLDRVNTEAFF. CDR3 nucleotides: TGCGCCAGCAGCTTGCTGGACAGGGTGAACACTGAAGCTTTCTTT.

The CDR3 is CASSDWGTDYGYTF. The CDR3 bases are TGTGCCAGCAGTGACTGGGGTACTGACTATGGCTACACCTTC. The chain has TRBV6-1 and TRBJ1-2, with D unresolved. This CDR3 has 14 amino acids. Germline V CDR1 and CDR2: MNHNS, SASEGT. V lost 3 bases to trimming and J lost 3 bases, with 11 bases between them.

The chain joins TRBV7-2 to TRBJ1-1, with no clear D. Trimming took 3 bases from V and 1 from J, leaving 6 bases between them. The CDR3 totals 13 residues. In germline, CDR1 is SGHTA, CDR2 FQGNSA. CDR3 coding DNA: TGTGCCAGCAGCTTTCACCAGAACACTGAAGCTTTCTTT. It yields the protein CASSFHQNTEAFF.

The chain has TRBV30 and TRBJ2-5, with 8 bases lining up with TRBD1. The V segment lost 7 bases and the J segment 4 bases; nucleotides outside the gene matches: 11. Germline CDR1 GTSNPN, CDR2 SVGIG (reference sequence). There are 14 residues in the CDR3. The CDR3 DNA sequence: TGTGCCTTGGAGATTGTCAGGGGGCCAGAGACCCAGTACTTC. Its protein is CALEIVRGPETQYF.

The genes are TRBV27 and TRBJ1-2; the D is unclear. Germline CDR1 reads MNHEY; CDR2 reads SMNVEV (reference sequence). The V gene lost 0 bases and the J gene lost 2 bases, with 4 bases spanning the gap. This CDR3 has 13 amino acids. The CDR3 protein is CASSLSLNYGYTF. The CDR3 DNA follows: TGTGCCAGCAGTTTATCTCTAAACTATGGCTACACCTTC.

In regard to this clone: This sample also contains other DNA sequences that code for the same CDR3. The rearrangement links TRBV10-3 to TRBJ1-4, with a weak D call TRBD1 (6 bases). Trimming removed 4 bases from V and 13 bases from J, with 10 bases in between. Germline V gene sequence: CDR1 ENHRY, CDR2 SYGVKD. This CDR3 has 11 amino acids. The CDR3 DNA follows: TGTGCCATCAGTGCGGGGGGGCGACTGTTTTTT. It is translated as CAISAGGRLFF.

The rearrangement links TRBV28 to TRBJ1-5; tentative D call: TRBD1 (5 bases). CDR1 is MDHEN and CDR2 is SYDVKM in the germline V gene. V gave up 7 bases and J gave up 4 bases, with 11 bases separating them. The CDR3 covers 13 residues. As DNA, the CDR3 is TGTGCCAGCACAGGGATAGCAAATCAGCCCCAGCATTTT. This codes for CASTGIANQPQHF.

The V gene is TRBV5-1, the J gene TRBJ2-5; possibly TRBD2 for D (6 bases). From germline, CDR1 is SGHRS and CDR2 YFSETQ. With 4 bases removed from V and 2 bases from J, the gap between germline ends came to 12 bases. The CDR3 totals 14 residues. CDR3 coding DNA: TGCGCCAGCAGCCCGCTAGCGATACAAGAGACCCAGTACTTC. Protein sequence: CASSPLAIQETQYF.

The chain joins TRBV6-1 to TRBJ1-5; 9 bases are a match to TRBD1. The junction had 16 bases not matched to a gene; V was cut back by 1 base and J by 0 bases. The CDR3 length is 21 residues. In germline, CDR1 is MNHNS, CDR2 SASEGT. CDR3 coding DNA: TGTGCCAGCAGTGAAGGTTCGGGACAGGGACGGTGGGTTAATAGCAATCAGCCCCAGCATTTT. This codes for CASSEGSGQGRWVNSNQPQHF.

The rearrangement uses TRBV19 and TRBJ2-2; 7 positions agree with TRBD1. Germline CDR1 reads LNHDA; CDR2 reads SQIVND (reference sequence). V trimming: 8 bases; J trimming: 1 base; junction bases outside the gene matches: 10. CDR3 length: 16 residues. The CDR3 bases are TGTGCCAGTTTATCGCTGGGGACAGAGAACACCGGGGAGCTGTTTTTT. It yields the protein CASLSLGTENTGELFF.

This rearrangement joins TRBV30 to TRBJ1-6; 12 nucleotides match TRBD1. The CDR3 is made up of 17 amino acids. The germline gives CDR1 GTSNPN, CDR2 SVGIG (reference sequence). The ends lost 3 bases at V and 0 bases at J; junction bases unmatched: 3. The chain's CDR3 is CAWRGQGAYSYNSPLHF. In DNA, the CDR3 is TGTGCCTGGAGGGGACAGGGGGCTTACTCCTATAATTCACCCCTCCACTTT.

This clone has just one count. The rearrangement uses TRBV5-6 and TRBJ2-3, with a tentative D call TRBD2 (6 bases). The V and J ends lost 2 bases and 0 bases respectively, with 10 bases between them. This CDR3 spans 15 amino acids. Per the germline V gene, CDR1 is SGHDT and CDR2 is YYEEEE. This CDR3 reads CASSFIGTSTDTQYF. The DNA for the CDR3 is TGTGCCAGCAGCTTCATAGGGACTAGCACAGATACGCAGTATTTT.

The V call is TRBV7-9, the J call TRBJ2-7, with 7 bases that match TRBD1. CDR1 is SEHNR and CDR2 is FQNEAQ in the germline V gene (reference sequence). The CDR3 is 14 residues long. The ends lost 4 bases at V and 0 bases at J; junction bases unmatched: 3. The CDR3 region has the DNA TGTGCCAGCAGCTGGGGACAGAGCTCCTACGAGCAGTACTTC. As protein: CASSWGQSSYEQYF.

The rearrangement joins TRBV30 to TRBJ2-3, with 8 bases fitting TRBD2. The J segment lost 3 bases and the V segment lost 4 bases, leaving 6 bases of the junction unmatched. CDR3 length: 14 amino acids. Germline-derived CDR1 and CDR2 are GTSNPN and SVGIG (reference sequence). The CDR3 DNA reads TGTGCCTGGAAGCGGGAGAGGAGGACAGATACGCAGTATTTT. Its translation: CAWKRERRTDTQYF.

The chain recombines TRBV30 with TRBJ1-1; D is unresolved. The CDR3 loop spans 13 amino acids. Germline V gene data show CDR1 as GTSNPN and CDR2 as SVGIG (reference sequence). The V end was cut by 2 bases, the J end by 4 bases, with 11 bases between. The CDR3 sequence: CAWSPHRSTEAFF. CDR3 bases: TGTGCCTGGAGTCCCCATAGGAGCACTGAAGCTTTCTTT.

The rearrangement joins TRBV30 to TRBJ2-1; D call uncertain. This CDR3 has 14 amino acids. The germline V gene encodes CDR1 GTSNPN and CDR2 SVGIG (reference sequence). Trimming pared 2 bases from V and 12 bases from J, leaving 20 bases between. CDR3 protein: CAWSPPVARIGQFF. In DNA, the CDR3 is TGTGCCTGGAGTCCCCCCGTCGCGAGGATCGGGCAGTTCTTC.

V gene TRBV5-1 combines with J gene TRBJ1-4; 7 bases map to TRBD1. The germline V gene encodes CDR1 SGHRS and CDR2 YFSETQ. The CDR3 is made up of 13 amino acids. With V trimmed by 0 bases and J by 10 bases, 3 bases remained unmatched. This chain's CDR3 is CASSLEGQTKLFF. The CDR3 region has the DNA TGCGCCAGCAGCTTGGAGGGACAGACAAAACTGTTTTTT.

Written as DNA, the CDR3 is TGTGCCAGCAGCCCCGCAGCGCGGGGGGTTTGGTACGAGCAGTACTTC. As protein: CASSPAARGVWYEQYF. This chain joins TRBV7-9 and TRBJ2-7; 8 bases agree with TRBD2. Germline V gives CDR1 SEHNR, CDR2 FQNEAQ (reference sequence). The J segment lost 4 bases and the V segment lost 5 bases, leaving 13 bases of the junction unmatched. The CDR3 loop spans 16 amino acids.

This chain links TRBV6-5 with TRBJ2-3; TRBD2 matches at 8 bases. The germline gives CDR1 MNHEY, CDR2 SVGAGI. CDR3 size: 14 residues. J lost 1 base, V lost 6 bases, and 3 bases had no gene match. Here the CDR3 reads CASSDGGGTDTQYF. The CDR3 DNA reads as TGTGCCAGCAGCGACGGGGGGGGCACAGATACGCAGTATTTT.

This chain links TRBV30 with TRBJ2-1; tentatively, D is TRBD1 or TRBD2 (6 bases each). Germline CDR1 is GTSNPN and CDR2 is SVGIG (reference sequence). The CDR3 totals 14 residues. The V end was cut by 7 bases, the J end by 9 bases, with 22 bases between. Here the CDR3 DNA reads TGTGCCTTCTGCCCGGGGGCAAGTGTTAGTGAGCAGTTCTTC. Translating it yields CAFCPGASVSEQFF.

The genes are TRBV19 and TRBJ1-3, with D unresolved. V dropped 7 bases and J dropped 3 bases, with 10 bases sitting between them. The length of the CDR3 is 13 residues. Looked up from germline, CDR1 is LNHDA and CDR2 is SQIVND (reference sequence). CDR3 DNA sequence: TGTGCCAGTATGACCGGTCGTGGAAACACCATATATTTT. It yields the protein CASMTGRGNTIYF.

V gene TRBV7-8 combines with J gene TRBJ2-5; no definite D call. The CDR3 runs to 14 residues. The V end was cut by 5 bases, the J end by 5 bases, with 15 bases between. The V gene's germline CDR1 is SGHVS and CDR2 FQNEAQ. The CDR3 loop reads CASSREVGWETQYF. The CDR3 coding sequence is TGTGCCAGCAGCAGAGAGGTGGGCTGGGAGACCCAGTACTTC. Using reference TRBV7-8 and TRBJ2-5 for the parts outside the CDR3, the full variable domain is GAGVSQSPRYKVAKRGQDVALRCDPISGHVSLFWYQQALGQGPEFLTYFQNEAQLDKSGLPSDRFFAERPEGSVSTLKIQRTQQEDSAVYLCASSREVGWETQYFGPGTRLLVL.

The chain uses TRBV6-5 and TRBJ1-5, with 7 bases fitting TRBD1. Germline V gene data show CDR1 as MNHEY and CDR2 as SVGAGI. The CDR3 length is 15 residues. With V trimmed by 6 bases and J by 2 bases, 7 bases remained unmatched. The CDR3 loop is CASSKTGLGNQPQHF. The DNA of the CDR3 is TGTGCCAGCAGCAAGACAGGGTTGGGCAATCAGCCCCAGCATTTT.

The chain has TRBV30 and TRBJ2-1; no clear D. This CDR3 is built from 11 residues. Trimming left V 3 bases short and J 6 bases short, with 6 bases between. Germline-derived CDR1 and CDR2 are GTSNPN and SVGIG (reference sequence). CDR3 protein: CAWRSTNEQFF. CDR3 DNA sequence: TGTGCCTGGAGGTCCACCAATGAGCAGTTCTTC.

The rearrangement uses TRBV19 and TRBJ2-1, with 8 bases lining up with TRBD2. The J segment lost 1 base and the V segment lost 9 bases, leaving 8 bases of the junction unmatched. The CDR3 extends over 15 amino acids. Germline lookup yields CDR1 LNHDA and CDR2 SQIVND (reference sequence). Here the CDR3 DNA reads TGTGCCAGACACCCTCAGCGGGAGTCCTACAATGAGCAGTTCTTC. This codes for CARHPQRESYNEQFF.